The source of this TCR beta chain is a study of shared clonotypes between healthy human individuals. Study conclusions and caveats: Clonotypes shared by all four sorted-subset donors had higher generation probabilities than non-shared clonotypes. Memory subsets generally showed smaller estimated richness than naive subsets did.

The CDR3 loop spans 16 amino acids. CDR1 WSHSY and CDR2 SAAADI come from the germline V gene. The trim removed 11 bases at V and 0 bases at J, leaving 6 bases unmatched. This clone was seen only once. The antigen remains unidentified. Sequencing was performed with immunoSEQ multiplex PCR; in TCRdb, only in-frame clones are kept and a portion is missing. The top ten clones hold roughly 0.4% of a sample with about 1.5 million clones, under 99% of them seen once. This TCR was recovered from a man under 40 in good health. Sequencing was performed on naive CD4+ T cells sorted from blood. This sample's subset: CD45RA+ positively selected. The chain uses TRBV10-2 and TRBJ2-3; 15 bases are a match to TRBD2. CDR3 in amino acids: CAGGLAGGTSTDTQYF. CDR3 coding DNA: TGCGCCGGGGGACTAGCGGGGGGTACAAGCACAGATACGCAGTATTTT.